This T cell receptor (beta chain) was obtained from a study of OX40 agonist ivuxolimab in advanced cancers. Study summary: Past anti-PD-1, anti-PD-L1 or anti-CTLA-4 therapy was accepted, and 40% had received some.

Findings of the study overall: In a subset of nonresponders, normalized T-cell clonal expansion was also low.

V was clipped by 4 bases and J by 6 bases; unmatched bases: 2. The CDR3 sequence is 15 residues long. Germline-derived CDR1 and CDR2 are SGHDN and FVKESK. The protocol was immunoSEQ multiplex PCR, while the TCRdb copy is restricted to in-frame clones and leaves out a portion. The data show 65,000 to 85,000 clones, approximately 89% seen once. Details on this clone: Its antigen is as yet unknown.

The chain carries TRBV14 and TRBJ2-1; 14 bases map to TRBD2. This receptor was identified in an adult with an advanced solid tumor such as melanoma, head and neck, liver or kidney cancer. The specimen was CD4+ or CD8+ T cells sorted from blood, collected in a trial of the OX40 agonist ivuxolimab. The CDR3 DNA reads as TGTGCCAGCAGCCGACTAGCGGGGGGGCTCAATGAGCAGTTCTTC. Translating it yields CASSRLAGGLNEQFF.